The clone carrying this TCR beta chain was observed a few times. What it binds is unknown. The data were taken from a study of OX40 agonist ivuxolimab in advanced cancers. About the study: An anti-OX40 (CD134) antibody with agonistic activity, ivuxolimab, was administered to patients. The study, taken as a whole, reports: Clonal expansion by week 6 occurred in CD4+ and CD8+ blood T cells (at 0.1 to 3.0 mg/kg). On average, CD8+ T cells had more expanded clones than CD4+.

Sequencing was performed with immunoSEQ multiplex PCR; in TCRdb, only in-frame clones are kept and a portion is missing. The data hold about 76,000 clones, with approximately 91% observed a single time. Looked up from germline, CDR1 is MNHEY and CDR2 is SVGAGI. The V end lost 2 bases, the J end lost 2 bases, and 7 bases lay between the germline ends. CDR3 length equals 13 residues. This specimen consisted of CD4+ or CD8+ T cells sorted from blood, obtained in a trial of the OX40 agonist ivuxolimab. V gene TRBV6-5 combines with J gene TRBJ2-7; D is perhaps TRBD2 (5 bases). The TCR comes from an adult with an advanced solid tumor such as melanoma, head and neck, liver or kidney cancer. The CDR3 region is CASSYGGTYEQYF. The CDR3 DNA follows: TGTGCCAGCAGTTACGGAGGAACCTACGAGCAGTACTTC.